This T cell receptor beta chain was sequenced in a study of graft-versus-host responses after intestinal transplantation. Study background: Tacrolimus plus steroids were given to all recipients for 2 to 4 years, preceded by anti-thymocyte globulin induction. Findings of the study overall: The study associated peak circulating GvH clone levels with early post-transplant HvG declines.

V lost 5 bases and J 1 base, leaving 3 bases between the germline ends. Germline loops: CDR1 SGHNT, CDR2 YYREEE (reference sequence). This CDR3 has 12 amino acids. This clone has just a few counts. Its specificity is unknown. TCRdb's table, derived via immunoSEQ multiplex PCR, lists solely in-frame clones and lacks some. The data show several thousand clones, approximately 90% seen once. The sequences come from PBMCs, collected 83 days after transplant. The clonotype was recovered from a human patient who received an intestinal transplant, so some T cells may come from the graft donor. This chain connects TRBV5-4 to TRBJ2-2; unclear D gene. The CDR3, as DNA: TGTGCCAGCAGAGGGAACACCGGGGAGCTGTTTTTT. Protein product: CASRGNTGELFF.